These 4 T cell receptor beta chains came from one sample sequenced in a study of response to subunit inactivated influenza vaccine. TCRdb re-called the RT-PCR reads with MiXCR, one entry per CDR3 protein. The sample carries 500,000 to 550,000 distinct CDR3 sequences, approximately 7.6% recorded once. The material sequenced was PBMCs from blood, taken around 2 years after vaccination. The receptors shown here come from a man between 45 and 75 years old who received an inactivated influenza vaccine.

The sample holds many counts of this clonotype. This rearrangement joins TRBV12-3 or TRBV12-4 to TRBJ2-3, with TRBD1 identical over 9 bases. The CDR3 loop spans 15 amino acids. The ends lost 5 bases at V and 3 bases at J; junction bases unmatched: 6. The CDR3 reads CASSAQGAKTDTQYF. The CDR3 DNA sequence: TGTGCCAGCAGTGCACAGGGGGCTAAGACAGATACGCAGTATTTT.

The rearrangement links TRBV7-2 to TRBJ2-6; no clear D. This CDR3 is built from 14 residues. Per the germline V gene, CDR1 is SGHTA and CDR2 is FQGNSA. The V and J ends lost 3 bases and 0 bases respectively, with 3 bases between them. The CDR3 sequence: CASSFISGANVLTF. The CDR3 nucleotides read TGTGCCAGCAGCTTCATCTCTGGGGCCAACGTCCTGACTTTC.

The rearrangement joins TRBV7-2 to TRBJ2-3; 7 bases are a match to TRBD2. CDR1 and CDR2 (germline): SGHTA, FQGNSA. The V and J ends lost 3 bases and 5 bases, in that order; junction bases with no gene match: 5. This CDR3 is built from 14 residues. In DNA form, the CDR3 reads TGTGCCAGCAGCTTCGCCGGGGGGAGAGATACGCAGTATTTT. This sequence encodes CASSFAGGRDTQYF.

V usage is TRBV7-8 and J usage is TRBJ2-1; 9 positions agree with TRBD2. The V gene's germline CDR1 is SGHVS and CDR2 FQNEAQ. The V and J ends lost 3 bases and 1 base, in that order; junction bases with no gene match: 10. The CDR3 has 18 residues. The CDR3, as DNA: TGTGCCAGCAGCTTGGGATATAGCGGGAGAAGGTCCTACAATGAGCAGTTCTTC. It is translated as CASSLGYSGRRSYNEQFF.